The T cell receptor (beta chain) under discussion was sequenced for a study of technical replicates of blood from a handful of donors (dated 2017 in TCRdb). In the case of this clone: Its antigen is still unknown. Qualities for individual bases were not recorded, and no much larger clone is one base off.

V is pared back by 5 bases and J by 8 bases, with 7 bases lying between the germline termini. The CDR3 goes from the cysteine to the phenylalanine over 12 residues. Only the CDR3 DNA is retained, 36 bases long and in frame from the first base. From the germline V gene (reference sequence), CDR1 is LNHDA and CDR2 is SQIVND. Library preparation employed the immunoSEQ multiplex PCR assay. TCRdb limited this immuneACCESS table to in-frame rearrangements with V and J called. A share of clones is missing; checked studies link under half to unresolved V genes, and the rest is unexplained. This sample is represented by fewer than 95,000 clones; around 94% of them were singletons. Around 0.25% of the sample is held by the ten biggest clonotypes.

The TCR comes from a human donor in good health. The rearrangement joined TRBV19 to TRBJ1-6; the D gene remains uncertain. The specimen sequenced was T cells isolated from PBMCs. In nucleotides, the sequence is TGTGCCAGTAGTGGGAGGGATTCACCCCTCCACTTT. Translation gives CASSGRDSPLHF. Beyond the CDR3, the reference TRBV19 and TRBJ1-6 genes provide the residues; the full variable domain reads: DGGITQSPKYLFRKEGQNVTLSCEQNLNHDAMYWYRQDPGQGLRLIYYSQIVNDFQKGDIAEGYSVSREKKESFPLTVTSAQKNPTAFYLCASSGRDSPLHFGNGTRLTVT.